This entry lists 29 T cell receptor beta chains sequenced from one sample in a study of tumor-infiltrating lymphocytes in primary liver carcinoma. It was unsorted whole blood that yielded blood RNA, and germline DNA was also extracted. The template, approximately 500 ng total RNA, yielded TCR beta cDNA made with a constant-region primer. Slightly modified ARM-PCR with three nested multiplex PCR rounds yielded TCR beta libraries. The first two PCR rounds, approximately 10 cycles each, used TRBV1-TRBV30 forward primers and a C-beta reverse primer. MiXCR, run by TCRdb on the multiplex PCR reads, gives a single entry per CDR3 protein. The data show about 350,000 distinct CDR3 sequences, almost 65% seen once. Sequencing was carried out using peripheral blood. These receptors came from a man aged 35-49 years with primary liver carcinoma and hepatitis B virus infection.

This clonotype appeared many times. The chain carries TRBV7-8 and TRBJ2-7; D call uncertain. V was shortened by 4 bases and J by 7 bases, with 17 bases between the two germline ends. The CDR3 length is 14 residues. CDR1 is SGHVS, CDR2 FQNEAQ, per germline. The CDR3 DNA reads as TGTGCCAGCAGCTCATATGTTCTCTCGCGGGAGCAGTACTTC. Translated, it gives CASSSYVLSREQYF. Drawing the rest from reference TRBV7-8 and TRBJ2-7, the complete variable domain is GAGVSQSPRYKVAKRGQDVALRCDPISGHVSLFWYQQALGQGPEFLTYFQNEAQLDKSGLPSDRFFAERPEGSVSTLKIQRTQQEDSAVYLCASSSYVLSREQYFGPGTRLTVT.

Turning to this clonotype: One base away lies a much larger clone, so this may be a sequencing read error. In DNA, the CDR3 is TGCGCCAGCAGCCGGACGCGGACCGGGGGCAATCAGCCCCAGCATTTT. Translated: CASSRTRTGGNQPQHF. V and J are TRBV4-1 and TRBJ1-5; no reliable D call. CDR3 size: 16 residues. V gave up 4 bases and J gave up 2 bases, with 15 bases separating them. Germline assignment: CDR1 MGHRA and CDR2 YSYEKL.

The chain has TRBV6-1 and TRBJ1-2; a possible D gene is TRBD1 (5 bases). This CDR3 region has 13 residues. CDR1 is MNHNS, CDR2 SASEGT, per germline. Trimming cost V 11 bases and J 3 bases, with 16 bases left between them. In DNA, the CDR3 is TGTGCCTGTCGGGACTTCGATCACTATGGCTACACCTTC. This encodes CACRDFDHYGYTF.

In regard to this clonotype: Compared with germline, one end of the junction differs, possibly owing to a read error. V gene TRBV5-5 combines with J gene TRBJ2-4; weak D call: TRBD2 (6 bases). Germline loops: CDR1 SGHKS, CDR2 YYEKEE (reference sequence). The CDR3 covers 12 residues. This CDR3 is CTSSARENIQCF. The DNA of the CDR3 is TGTACCAGCAGCGCCCGGGAGAACATTCAGTGCTTC.

This clonotype was found many times. The chain joins TRBV12-3 or TRBV12-4 to TRBJ1-5; 7 bases are shared with TRBD1. The CDR3 loop spans 17 amino acids. V lost 0 bases, J lost 3 bases, and 8 bases stayed unmatched. The CDR3 DNA follows: TGTGCCAGCAGTTTAGCGCTAGGGGGCTATGTCAATCAGCCCCAGCATTTT. As protein: CASSLALGGYVNQPQHF.

This chain joins TRBV7-9 and TRBJ2-7; D uncertain. This CDR3 is built from 15 residues. The V and J ends lost 1 base and 3 bases respectively, with 13 bases between them. Germline values: CDR1 SEHNR, CDR2 FQNEAQ (reference sequence). CDR3 bases: TGTGCCAGCAGCTTAGTTGGCACAACCAACTACGAGCAGTACTTC. This translates into CASSLVGTTNYEQYF. The whole variable domain, remainder taken from reference TRBV7-9 and TRBJ2-7, is DTGVSQNPRHKITKRGQNVTFRCDPISEHNRLYWYRQTLGQGPEFLTYFQNEAQLEKSRLLSDRFSAERPKGSFSTLEIQRTEQGDSAMYLCASSLVGTTNYEQYFGPGTRLTVT.

As to this clonotype: A much larger clone is a single base away; this may be a read error. This chain joins TRBV6-6 and TRBJ2-1, with TRBD2 matching over 10 bases. Germline values: CDR1 MNHNY, CDR2 SVGAGI (reference sequence). The CDR3 totals 13 residues. CDR3 DNA: TGTGGCAGCACAGCGGGAGGGGGTAGGGAGCAGTTCTTC. It translates to CGSTAGGGREQFF.

In its sample, this clonotype was seen many times. The rearrangement joins TRBV4-2 to TRBJ2-3, with D unresolved. V lost 3 bases, J lost 0 bases, and 28 bases lay in between. This CDR3 spans 21 amino acids. CDR1 and CDR2 from the germline V gene are LGHNA and YNFKEQ. The CDR3 spells CASSHAPLRPRRTGSTDTQYF. Here the CDR3 DNA reads TGTGCCAGCAGCCACGCCCCCTTGCGCCCACGCAGGACCGGAAGCACAGATACGCAGTATTTT.

In its sample, this clonotype was seen once. One junction end disagrees with the germline gene, perhaps due to a read error. This chain connects TRBV5-1 to TRBJ1-1; no reliable D call. Germline CDR1 and CDR2: SGHRS and YFSETQ. This CDR3 has 14 amino acids. The CDR3 loop is CASGLVGMNTESFF. The CDR3 coding sequence is TGCGCCAGCGGCTTGGTGGGGATGAACACTGAATCTTTCTTT.

Many counts were recorded for this clonotype. V gene TRBV6-5 combines with J gene TRBJ2-3; 13 positions agree with TRBD2. The CDR3 sequence is 14 residues long. Germline V gives CDR1 MNHEY, CDR2 SVGAGI. The V segment lost 8 bases and the J segment 5 bases; nucleotides outside the gene matches: 4. The CDR3, as DNA: TGTGCCAGCCGGACTAGCGGGAGAGGAGATACGCAGTATTTT. Translating it yields CASRTSGRGDTQYF.

The chain carries TRBV18 and TRBJ2-3; the match to TRBD2 covers 9 bases. The CDR3 extends over 15 amino acids. The junction had 5 bases not matched to a gene; V was cut back by 5 bases and J by 2 bases. In germline, CDR1 is KGHSH, CDR2 LQKENI. CDR3 residues: CASSGAGGNTDTQYF. CDR3 DNA sequence: TGTGCCAGCTCAGGAGCGGGAGGCAACACAGATACGCAGTATTTT. Full variable domain (missing parts from reference TRBV18 and TRBJ2-3): NAGVMQNPRHLVRRRGQEARLRCSPMKGHSHVYWYRQLPEEGLKFMVYLQKENIIDESGMPKERFSAEFPKEGPSILRIQQVVRGDSAAYFCASSGAGGNTDTQYFGPGTRLTVL.

The chain recombines TRBV12-3 or TRBV12-4 with TRBJ1-5; D unresolved. The V end was cut by 4 bases, the J end by 1 base, with 23 bases between. The CDR3 has 19 residues. DNA of the CDR3: TGTGCCAGCAGTTCTAGTTCCACCGGGTGGATGGGAAGCAATCAGCCCCAGCATTTT. Amino acids: CASSSSSTGWMGSNQPQHF.

To note about this clonotype: The conserved phenylalanine or tryptophan normally closing the CDR3 is absent here, so this likely arose from a read error. The J gene is TRBJ2-1, the V gene TRBV5-4; TRBD2 might be the D (5 bases). This CDR3 contains 14 residues. V was pared by 1 base and J by 1 base, with 6 bases between. Germline CDR1 and CDR2: SGHNT and YYREEE (reference sequence). The CDR3 spells CASSLRESYNEQFL. The CDR3 region has the DNA TGTGCCAGCAGCTTGAGGGAGTCCTACAATGAGCAGTTCCTC.

Note on this clonotype: A junction boundary mismatches the germline segment, possibly from a read error. V is TRBV11-1 and J is TRBJ1-1; possible D gene TRBD1, 5 bases. Germline CDR1 is SGHAT and CDR2 is FQDESV (reference sequence). The CDR3 loop spans 13 amino acids. CDR3 residues: CATSLRGWKEAFF. In DNA form, the CDR3 reads TGTGCCACCAGCTTACGGGGGTGGAAGGAGGCTTTCTTT.

Concerning this clonotype: This clone may be a read error of a much larger clone one base away. This rearrangement joins TRBV6-5 to TRBJ1-1; no firm D call. The germline CDR1 and CDR2 sequences are MNHEY and SVGAGI. The CDR3 is 13 amino acids. CDR3 residues: CASSSTVNTEVFF. The CDR3 DNA reads TGTGCCAGCAGTTCTACAGTGAACACTGAAGTTTTCTTT.

In this sample, this clonotype turned up once. The CDR3 does not close with the conserved phenylalanine or tryptophan, likely indicating a read error. This chain links TRBV29-1 with TRBJ2-2; tentatively, D is TRBD1 or TRBD2 (10 bases each). This CDR3 spans 14 amino acids. Germline CDR1 SQVTM, CDR2 ANQGSEA. The CDR3 region is CSVARQGASGGLFL. CDR3 coding DNA: TGCAGCGTTGCTAGACAGGGGGCTAGCGGGGGGCTGTTTTTG.

As concerns this clonotype: This clone may be a read error of a much larger clone one base away. This rearrangement joins TRBV13 to TRBJ1-2, with no clear D. Trimming took off 2 bases at V and 4 bases at J, with 17 bases between the two ends. The CDR3 totals 16 residues. The V gene's germline CDR1 is PRHDT and CDR2 FYEKMQ (reference sequence). CDR3 in DNA: TGTGCCAGCAGCTTAAGTCCCCGGAGCCACGGCTATGGCTACACCTTC. It encodes CASSLSPRSHGYGYTF.

In regard to this clonotype: This may stem from a read error, because a much larger clone lies one nucleotide away. The rearrangement joins TRBV4-1 to TRBJ2-6; D unresolved. The CDR3 sequence is 16 residues long. Deletions cut 8 bases from V and 0 bases from J, with 14 bases between. Germline assignment: CDR1 MGHRA and CDR2 YSYEKL. The CDR3 spells CASGLHLSSGANVLTF. CDR3 coding DNA: TGCGCCAGCGGCCTCCACCTGAGCTCTGGGGCCAACGTCCTGACTTTC.

The rearrangement links TRBV5-1 to TRBJ1-2; 8 bases match TRBD1. The CDR3 has 16 amino acids. The V segment lost 3 bases and the J segment 2 bases; nucleotides outside the gene matches: 9. The germline CDR1 and CDR2 sequences are SGHRS and YFSETQ. CDR3 DNA sequence: TGCGCCAGCAGCTCCCGGGACAGGCCTTCCAACTATGGCTACACCTTC. This translates into CASSSRDRPSNYGYTF.

V usage is TRBV6-2 or TRBV6-3 and J usage is TRBJ2-7, with 13 bases identical to TRBD2. CDR1 is MNHEY, CDR2 SVGEGT, per germline. Losses at the gene ends were 7 bases for V and 4 bases for J; bases not matched to a gene: 7. The CDR3 consists of 15 residues. The CDR3 bases are TGTGCCAGCATCTCGGGACTAGCGGGAACTTACGAGCAGTACTTC. It codes for CASISGLAGTYEQYF.

J is TRBJ2-2 and V is TRBV5-1, with D possibly being TRBD2 (6 bases). The CDR3 has 13 amino acids. V was trimmed by 5 bases and J by 6 bases, leaving 11 bases between them. Per the germline V gene, CDR1 is SGHRS and CDR2 is YFSETQ. CDR3 residues: CASSVGEAGELFF. The DNA of the CDR3 is TGCGCCAGCAGTGTAGGGGAGGCCGGGGAGCTGTTTTTT.

This chain joins TRBV21-1 and TRBJ2-4; the table's D call, TRBD2, has no DNA check behind it. TRBV21-1 is a listed pseudogene. This CDR3 contains 16 residues. CDR3 sequence reads: CASSGRTSGRGNIQYF. In nucleotides, the CDR3 is TGTGCCAGCAGCGGACGGACTAGCGGGAGGGGAAACATTCAGTACTTC.

As for this clonotype: At one end, the junction sequence differs from germline, possibly due to a read error. The chain links TRBV19 to TRBJ2-5; 9 bases map to TRBD1. The CDR3 runs to 13 residues. Looked up from germline, CDR1 is LNHDA and CDR2 is SQIVND (reference sequence). DNA for the CDR3: TGTGCCAGTGGGGGACAGGGCCAAGAGGCCCAGTACTTC. Its translation is CASGGQGQEAQYF.

For this clonotype: A much larger clone lies one base from this, so it may be a read error. The chain combines TRBV6-1 with TRBJ1-2; the match to TRBD1 covers 7 bases. The CDR3 extends over 16 amino acids. Germline loops: CDR1 MNHNS, CDR2 SASEGT. With V trimmed by 2 bases and J by 2 bases, 8 bases remained unmatched. CDR3 coding DNA: TGTGCCAGCAGTGAATTGGCCTGGACAGGAAACTATGGCTACACCTTC. Translation gives CASSELAWTGNYGYTF.

The rearrangement uses TRBV6-6 and TRBJ2-3; 9 bases agree with TRBD2. The germline gives CDR1 MNHNY, CDR2 SVGAGI (reference sequence). This CDR3 has 15 residues. Trimming removed 6 bases from V and 2 bases from J; junction bases left unmatched: 6. In DNA, the CDR3 is TGTGCCAGCAGAGGGACTAGCTACTACACAGATACGCAGTATTTT. Its translation is CASRGTSYYTDTQYF.

Worth noting for this clonotype: A read error may produce the germline difference seen at one junction end. The rearrangement uses TRBV29-1 and TRBJ2-7, with TRBD1 matching over 8 bases. Looked up from germline, CDR1 is SQVTM and CDR2 is ANQGSEA. The CDR3 loop spans 13 amino acids. The CDR3 here is CSVEQGATYELYF. CDR3 nucleotides: TGCAGCGTTGAACAGGGGGCCACATACGAGCTGTACTTC.

This clonotype was seen a few times. The J gene is TRBJ1-1, the V gene TRBV5-1; TRBD1 might be the D (6 bases). The germline V gene encodes CDR1 SGHRS and CDR2 YFSETQ. Trimming left V 2 bases short and J 1 base short, with 12 bases between. This CDR3 contains 15 residues. CDR3 amino acids: CASSFGGARNTEAFF. CDR3 sequence (DNA): TGCGCCAGCAGCTTTGGGGGGGCGCGGAACACTGAAGCTTTCTTT.

The chain has TRBV5-6 and TRBJ2-4; 8 positions match TRBD2. J gave up 11 bases and V 3 bases, and 10 bases lay outside the gene matches. This CDR3 is built from 14 residues. Looked up from germline, CDR1 is SGHDT and CDR2 is YYEEEE. The CDR3 sequence: CASSSGLGGRVQYF. Here the CDR3 DNA reads TGTGCCAGCAGCTCGGGACTAGGGGGGCGCGTTCAGTACTTC. The variable domain in full, with the rest retrieved from reference TRBV5-6 and TRBJ2-4, is DAGVTQSPTHLIKTRGQQVTLRCSPKSGHDTVSWYQQALGQGPQFIFQYYEEEERQRGNFPDRFSGHQFPNYSSELNVNALLLGDSALYLCASSSGLGGRVQYFGAGTRLSVL.

Concerning this clonotype itself: At one end, the junction sequence differs from germline, possibly due to a read error. The rearrangement joins TRBV14 to TRBJ2-1, with D uncertain. Per the germline V gene, CDR1 is SGHDN and CDR2 is FVKESK. The CDR3 spans 16 residues. CDR3 region: CVSSQLRWDSYNEQFF. CDR3 DNA sequence: TGTGTCAGCAGCCAGTTGAGGTGGGACTCCTACAATGAGCAGTTCTTC.